This TCR beta chain was identified during a study of Ad26.COV2.S vaccination and SARS-CoV-2 variants (dated by TCRdb to the early 2020s). Regarding the research as a whole: Vaccine-arm donors were drawn from COV1001, a multicentre, randomized, double-blind, placebo-controlled phase I-IIa trial of Ad26.COV2.S in healthy adults. Ad26.COV2.S was administered intramuscularly at 5 x 10^10 or 1 x 10^11 viral particles, either as a single shot or as two shots given 56 days apart. TCRbeta repertoire sequencing was used to assess the specificity and breadth of SARS-CoV-2-reactive T cell receptors after Ad26.COV2.S vaccination. A total of some 30 samples were included in the TCR-sequenced set, comprising around 19 Ad26.COV2.S vaccine recipients, 5 placebo recipients and 8 SARS-CoV-2 convalescent individuals. Trial participants were randomized into five groups of five, in which low-dose or high-dose Ad26.COV2.S was given once or twice, or placebo was given on both occasions. Throughout the experiments and outcome assessment, investigators stayed blinded to trial group allocation. The study at large found these results: The authors noted that the TCR breadth and depth analyses may have underestimated total T cell responses. Substantial breadth of spike-specific CD8+ and CD4+ T cell responses was reported after vaccination. Comparing responses between vaccine doses or regimens was not something the study was powered to do. Higher spike-specific TCR breadth was observed in Ad26.COV2.S recipients than in placebo recipients (P = 0.0014). Comparable non-spike TCR breadth was observed between vaccine and placebo recipients, consistent with only spike being contained in the vaccine.

As to this clone: Its antigen target is currently unknown. No much larger clonotype is one base removed from it; base qualities were not supplied.

The immunoSEQ Assay was the method used to sequence TCRbeta CDR3 regions. After extraction, genomic DNA underwent amplification by bias-controlled multiplex PCR, followed by high-throughput sequencing. The original pipeline was this. To quantify the absolute abundance of each unique TCRbeta CDR3 region, sequences were collapsed and filtered. T cell fraction was estimated by normalizing TCRbeta template counts to usable DNA, which was measured by amplifying reference genes present in all nucleated cells. Repertoire TCRs were annotated as SARS-CoV-2-specific by exact matching of V gene, CDR3 amino acid sequence and J gene to a known reactive TCR set. The reference SARS-CoV-2 TCR set was derived from MIRA and filtered for enrichment in COVID-19-positive ImmuneCODE repertoires, a step that removed public or cross-reactive TCRs. Drawing on the MIRA antigens, annotated TCRs were analysed further at the level of specific ORF or position within ORF. Depth was the summed frequency of annotated unique rearrangements, while breadth was defined as annotated unique rearrangements over total unique productive rearrangements. Group comparisons of TCR breadth used two-sided Wilcoxon rank-sum tests. The clones in this table, taken by TCRdb from immuneACCESS, are in-frame only. Not every clone is retained; where verified, under half of the shortfall comes from an unresolved V gene, and the cause of the rest is unknown. That table is the source of V, J and clone size, and D and trimming were worked out from the DNA. Recorded for this sample are under 550,000 clones; around nine tenths of them occurred a single time. The ten largest clones capture more than 10% of the sample.

The CDR3 has 16 amino acids, counting the end cysteine and phenylalanine. Only the CDR3 DNA stays, 48 bases, in frame from base 1. CDR1 and CDR2 are read off the germline V gene as MGHRA and YSYEKL. Here V drops 4 bases and J drops 0 bases, and the junction holds 6 bases not matched to any gene. The intended sense of this specimen's treatment or condition label: 19 received Ad26.COV2.S at low or high dose, single or two shots; five or six received placebo; per-sample allocation not given. For vaccine and placebo recipients, the sequenced repertoires came from samples collected on day 63 after the first injection. Cohort 1b enrolled 25 or so adults aged 18-55 years at a single site in Boston, USA, between 29 July and 7 August 2020. As a vaccine, Ad26.COV2.S was a replication-incompetent adenovirus type 26 vector that expressed a prefusion-stabilized SARS-CoV-2 spike protein derived from the original Wuhan strain.

The rearrangement joined TRBV4-1 to TRBJ2-7; 10 junctional bases match TRBD2. This sequence originates from a person aged 18 to 65 who received the Ad26.COV2.S COVID-19 vaccine or a placebo. Sequenced material: peripheral blood, taken in a trial of Ad26.COV2.S vaccine versus placebo. The DNA reads TGCGCCAGCAGCCTTATCGCTAGCGGGAGCTCCTACGAGCAGTACTTC. Its protein is CASSLIASGSSYEQYF.